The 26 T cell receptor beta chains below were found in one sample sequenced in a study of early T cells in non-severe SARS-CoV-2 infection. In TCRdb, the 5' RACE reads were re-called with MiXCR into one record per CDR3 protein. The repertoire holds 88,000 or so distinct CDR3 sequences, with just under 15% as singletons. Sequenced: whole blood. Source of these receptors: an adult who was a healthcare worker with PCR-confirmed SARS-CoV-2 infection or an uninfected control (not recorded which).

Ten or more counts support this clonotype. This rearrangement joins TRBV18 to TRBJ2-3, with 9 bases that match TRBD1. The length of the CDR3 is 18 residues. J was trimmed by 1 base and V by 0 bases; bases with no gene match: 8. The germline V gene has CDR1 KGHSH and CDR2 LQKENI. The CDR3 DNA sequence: TGTGCCAGCTCACCACCATACCCGGGACAGGGTGGCACAGATACGCAGTATTTT. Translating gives CASSPPYPGQGGTDTQYF.

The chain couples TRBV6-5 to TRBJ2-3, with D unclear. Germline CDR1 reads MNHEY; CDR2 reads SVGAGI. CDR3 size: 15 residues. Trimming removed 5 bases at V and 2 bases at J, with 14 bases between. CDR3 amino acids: CASSPGRQPTDTQYF. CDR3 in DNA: TGTGCCAGCAGTCCGGGCCGTCAACCCACAGATACGCAGTATTTT.

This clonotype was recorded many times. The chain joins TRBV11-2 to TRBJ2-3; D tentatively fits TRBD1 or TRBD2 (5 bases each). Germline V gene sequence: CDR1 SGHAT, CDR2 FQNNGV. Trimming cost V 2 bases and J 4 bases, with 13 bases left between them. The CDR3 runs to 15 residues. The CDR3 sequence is CASSLRGSGSDTQYF. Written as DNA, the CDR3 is TGTGCCAGCAGCTTAAGGGGCAGCGGTTCAGATACGCAGTATTTT.

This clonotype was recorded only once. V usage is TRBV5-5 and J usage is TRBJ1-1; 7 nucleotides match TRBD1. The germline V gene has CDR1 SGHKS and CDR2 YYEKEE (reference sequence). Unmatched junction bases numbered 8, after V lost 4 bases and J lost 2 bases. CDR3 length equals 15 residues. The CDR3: CASSRRGTVNTEAFF. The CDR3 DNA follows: TGTGCCAGCAGCAGAAGAGGGACAGTCAACACTGAAGCTTTCTTT.

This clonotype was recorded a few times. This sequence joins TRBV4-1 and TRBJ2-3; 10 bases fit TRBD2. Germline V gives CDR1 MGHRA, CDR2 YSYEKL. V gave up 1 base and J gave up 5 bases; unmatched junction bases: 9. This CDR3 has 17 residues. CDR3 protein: CASSQGGAGGRGDTQYF. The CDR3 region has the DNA TGCGCCAGCAGCCAAGGAGGAGCGGGAGGGCGGGGAGATACGCAGTATTTT.

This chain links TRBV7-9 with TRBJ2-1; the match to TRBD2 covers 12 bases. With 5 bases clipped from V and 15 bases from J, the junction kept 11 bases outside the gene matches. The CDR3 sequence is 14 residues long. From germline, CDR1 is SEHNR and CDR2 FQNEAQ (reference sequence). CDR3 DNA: TGTGCCAGCAGCCCCACCAACCTAGCGGGAGGGTCGTTCTTC. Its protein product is CASSPTNLAGGSFF.

The DNA for the CDR3 is TGTGCCAGCAGCATCGGGGGTAGCTCCTACGAGCAGTACTTC. This encodes CASSIGGSSYEQYF. V usage is TRBV7-2 and J usage is TRBJ2-7; weak D call: TRBD2 (6 bases). The CDR3 is 14 residues long. Trimming stripped 5 bases from V and 0 bases from J, with 11 bases between. In germline, CDR1 is SGHTA, CDR2 FQGNSA.

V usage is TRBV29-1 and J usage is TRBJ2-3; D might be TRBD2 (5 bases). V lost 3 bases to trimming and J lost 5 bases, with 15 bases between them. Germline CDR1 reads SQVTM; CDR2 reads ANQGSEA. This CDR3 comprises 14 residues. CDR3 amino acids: CSVDPTGNQDTQYF. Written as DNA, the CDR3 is TGCAGCGTTGACCCGACGGGGAACCAAGATACGCAGTATTTT.

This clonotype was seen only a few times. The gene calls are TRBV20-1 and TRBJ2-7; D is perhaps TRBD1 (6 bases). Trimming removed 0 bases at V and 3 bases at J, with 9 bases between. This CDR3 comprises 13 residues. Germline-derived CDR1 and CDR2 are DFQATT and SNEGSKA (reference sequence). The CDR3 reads CSARDNRVYEQYF. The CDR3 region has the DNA TGCAGTGCTAGAGATAACAGGGTCTACGAGCAGTACTTC.

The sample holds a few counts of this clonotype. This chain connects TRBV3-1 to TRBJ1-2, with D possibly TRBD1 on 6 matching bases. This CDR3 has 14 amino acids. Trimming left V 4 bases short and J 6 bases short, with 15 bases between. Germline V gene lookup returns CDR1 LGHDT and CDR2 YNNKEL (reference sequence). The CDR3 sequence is CASSPTLGADGYTF. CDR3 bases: TGTGCCAGCAGCCCCACTTTGGGGGCGGATGGCTACACCTTC.

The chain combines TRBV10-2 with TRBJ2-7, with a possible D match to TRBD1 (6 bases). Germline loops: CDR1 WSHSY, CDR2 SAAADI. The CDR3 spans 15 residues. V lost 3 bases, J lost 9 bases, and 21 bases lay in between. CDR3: CASSDRSTGQFRQYF. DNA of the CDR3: TGCGCCAGCAGTGACCGATCGACAGGCCAATTTCGGCAGTACTTC.

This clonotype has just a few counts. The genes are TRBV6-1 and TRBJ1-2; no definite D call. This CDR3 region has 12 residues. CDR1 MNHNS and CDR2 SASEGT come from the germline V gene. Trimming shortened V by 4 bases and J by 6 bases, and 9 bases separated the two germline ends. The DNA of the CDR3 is TGTGCCAGCAGTGGGGGAACTCATGGCTACACCTTC. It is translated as CASSGGTHGYTF.

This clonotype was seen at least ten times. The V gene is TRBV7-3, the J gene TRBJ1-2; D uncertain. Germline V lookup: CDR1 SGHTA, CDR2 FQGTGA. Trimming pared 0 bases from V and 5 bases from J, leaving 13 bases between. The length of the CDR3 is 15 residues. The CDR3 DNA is TGTGCCAGCAGCTTAACAGTCTTCCCACCTTATGGCTACACCTTC. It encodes CASSLTVFPPYGYTF.

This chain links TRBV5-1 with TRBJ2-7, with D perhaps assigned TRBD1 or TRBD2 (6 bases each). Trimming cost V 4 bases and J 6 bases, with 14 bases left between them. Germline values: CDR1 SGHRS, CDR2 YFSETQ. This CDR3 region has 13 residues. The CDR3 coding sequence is TGCGCCAGCAGCGTAGGGGGGTACGCCGAGCAGTACTTC. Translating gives CASSVGGYAEQYF.

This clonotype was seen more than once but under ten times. CDR3 region: CASTRGGGYEQYF. The CDR3 nucleotides read TGTGCCAGCACCCGTGGGGGGGGCTACGAGCAGTACTTC. The chain uses TRBV12-3 or TRBV12-4 and TRBJ2-7; TRBD2 agrees at 7 bases. The junction had 6 bases not matched to a gene; V was cut back by 7 bases and J by 3 bases. The CDR3 is made up of 13 amino acids.

The CDR3 sequence: CASSRGGAGGLSYEQYF. CDR3 bases: TGTGCCAGCTCCCGAGGAGGAGCGGGAGGGTTGAGCTACGAGCAGTACTTC. The chain recombines TRBV18 with TRBJ2-7; TRBD2 matches at 10 bases. The CDR3 is made up of 17 amino acids. The germline V gene encodes CDR1 KGHSH and CDR2 LQKENI. The junction had 14 bases not matched to a gene; V was cut back by 6 bases and J by 3 bases.

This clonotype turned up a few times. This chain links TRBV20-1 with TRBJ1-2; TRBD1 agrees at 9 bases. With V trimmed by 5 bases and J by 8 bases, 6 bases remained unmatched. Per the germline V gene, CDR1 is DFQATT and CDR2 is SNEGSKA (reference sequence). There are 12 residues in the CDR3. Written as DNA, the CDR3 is TGCAGTGCTGGGGACAGGGCACGAGGCTACACCTTC. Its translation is CSAGDRARGYTF.

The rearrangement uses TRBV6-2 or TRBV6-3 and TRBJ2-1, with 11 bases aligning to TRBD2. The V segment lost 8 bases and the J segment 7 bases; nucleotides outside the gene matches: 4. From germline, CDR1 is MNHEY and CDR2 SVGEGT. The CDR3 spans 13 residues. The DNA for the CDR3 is TGTGCCAGCGTAGCGGGAGGGCCGAATGAGCAGTTCTTC. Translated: CASVAGGPNEQFF.

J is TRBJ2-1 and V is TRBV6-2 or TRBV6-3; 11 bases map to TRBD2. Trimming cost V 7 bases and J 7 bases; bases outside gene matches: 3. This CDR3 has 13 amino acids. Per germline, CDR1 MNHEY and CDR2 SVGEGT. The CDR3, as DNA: TGTGCCAGCAAGGCTAGCGGGAGGAATGAGCAGTTCTTC. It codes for CASKASGRNEQFF.

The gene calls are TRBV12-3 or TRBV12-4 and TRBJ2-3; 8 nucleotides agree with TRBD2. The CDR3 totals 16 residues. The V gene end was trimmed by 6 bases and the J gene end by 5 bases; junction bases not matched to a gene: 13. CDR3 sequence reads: CASSLTGGAGVDTQYF. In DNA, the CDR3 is TGTGCCAGCAGCTTAACCGGTGGAGCGGGAGTAGATACGCAGTATTTT.

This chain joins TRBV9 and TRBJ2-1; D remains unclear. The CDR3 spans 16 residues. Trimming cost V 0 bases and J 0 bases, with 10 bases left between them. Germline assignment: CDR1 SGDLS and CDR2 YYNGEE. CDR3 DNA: TGTGCCAGCAGCGTAGAAGGCGGAAACTCCTACAATGAGCAGTTCTTC. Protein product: CASSVEGGNSYNEQFF.

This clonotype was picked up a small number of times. The CDR3 region has the DNA TGCAGTGCTCTAGTCCCCAACCAGGGGTTAAATTCACCCCTCCACTTT. This encodes CSALVPNQGLNSPLHF. The chain carries TRBV20-1 and TRBJ1-6; a possible D gene is TRBD1 (6 bases). Trimming took 5 bases from V and 7 from J, leaving 21 bases between them. Germline V gives CDR1 DFQATT, CDR2 SNEGSKA (reference sequence). The CDR3 length is 16 residues.

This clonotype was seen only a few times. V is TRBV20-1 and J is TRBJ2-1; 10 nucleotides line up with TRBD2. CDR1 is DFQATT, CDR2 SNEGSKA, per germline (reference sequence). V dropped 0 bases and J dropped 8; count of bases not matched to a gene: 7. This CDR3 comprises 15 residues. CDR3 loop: CSARDGSSGSDEQFF. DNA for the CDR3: TGCAGTGCTAGAGATGGGTCTAGCGGGAGTGATGAGCAGTTCTTC.

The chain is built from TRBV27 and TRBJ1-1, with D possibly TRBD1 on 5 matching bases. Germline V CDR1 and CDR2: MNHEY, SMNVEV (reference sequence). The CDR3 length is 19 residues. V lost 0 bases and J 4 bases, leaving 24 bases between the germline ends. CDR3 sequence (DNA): TGTGCCAGCAGTTTATCGGGCGCCATTACGGGCGGGGGAAGCACTGAAGCTTTCTTT. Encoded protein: CASSLSGAITGGGSTEAFF.

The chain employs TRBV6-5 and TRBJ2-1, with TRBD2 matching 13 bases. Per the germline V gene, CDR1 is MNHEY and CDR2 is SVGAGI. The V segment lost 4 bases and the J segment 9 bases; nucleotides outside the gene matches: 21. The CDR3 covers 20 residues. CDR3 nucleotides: TGTGCCAGCAGTTCCGAAAGGGGACTAGCGGGGCGCAACGTCGTTGTTGAGCAGTTCTTC. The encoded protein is CASSSERGLAGRNVVVEQFF.

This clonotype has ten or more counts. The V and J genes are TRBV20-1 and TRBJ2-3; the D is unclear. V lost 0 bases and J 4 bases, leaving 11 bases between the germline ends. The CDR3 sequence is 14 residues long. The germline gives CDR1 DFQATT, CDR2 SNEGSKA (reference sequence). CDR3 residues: CSARDRPFADTQYF. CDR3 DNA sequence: TGCAGTGCTAGAGATCGGCCTTTTGCAGATACGCAGTATTTT.